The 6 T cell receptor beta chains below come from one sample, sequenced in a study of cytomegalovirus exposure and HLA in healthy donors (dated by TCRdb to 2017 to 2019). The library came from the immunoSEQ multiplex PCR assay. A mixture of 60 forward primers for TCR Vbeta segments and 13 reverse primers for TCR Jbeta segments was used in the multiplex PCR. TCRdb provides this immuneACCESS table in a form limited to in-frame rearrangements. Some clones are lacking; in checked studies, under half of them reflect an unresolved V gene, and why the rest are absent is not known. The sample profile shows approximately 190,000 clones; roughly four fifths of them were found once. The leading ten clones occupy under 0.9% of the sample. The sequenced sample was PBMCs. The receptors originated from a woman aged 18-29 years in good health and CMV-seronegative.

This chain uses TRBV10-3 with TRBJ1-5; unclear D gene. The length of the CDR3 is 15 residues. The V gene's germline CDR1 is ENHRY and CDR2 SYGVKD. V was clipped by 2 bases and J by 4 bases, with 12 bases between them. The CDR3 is CAISEASAPNQPQHF. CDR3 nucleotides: TGTGCCATCAGTGAGGCGAGCGCTCCAAATCAGCCCCAGCATTTT.

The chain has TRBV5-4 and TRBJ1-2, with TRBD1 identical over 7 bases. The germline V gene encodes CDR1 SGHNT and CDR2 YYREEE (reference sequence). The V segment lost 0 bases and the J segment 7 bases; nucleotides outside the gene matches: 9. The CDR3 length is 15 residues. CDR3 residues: CASSLEVGGVSGYTF. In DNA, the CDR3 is TGTGCCAGCAGCTTGGAGGTAGGGGGCGTTTCTGGCTACACCTTC.

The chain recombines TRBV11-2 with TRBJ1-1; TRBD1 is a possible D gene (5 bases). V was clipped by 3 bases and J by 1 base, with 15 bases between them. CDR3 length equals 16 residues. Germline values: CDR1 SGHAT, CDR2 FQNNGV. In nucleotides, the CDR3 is TGTGCCAGCAGCTTCGGACAACCTTTGGGGAACACTGAAGCTTTCTTT. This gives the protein CASSFGQPLGNTEAFF.

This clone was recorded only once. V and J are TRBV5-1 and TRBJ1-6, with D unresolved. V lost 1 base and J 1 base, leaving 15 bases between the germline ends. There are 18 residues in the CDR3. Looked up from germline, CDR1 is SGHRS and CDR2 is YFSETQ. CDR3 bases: TGCGCCAGCAGCTTGACCGACCCGGGATTTTCCTATAATTCACCCCTCCACTTT. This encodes CASSLTDPGFSYNSPLHF.

CDR3 in amino acids: CASSLTTGASGNTIYF. DNA for the CDR3: TGCGCCAGCAGCTTGACAACAGGGGCTTCTGGAAACACCATATATTTT. The chain couples TRBV5-1 to TRBJ1-3; 7 bases line up with TRBD1. The CDR3 runs 16 residues. Germline V gene sequence: CDR1 SGHRS, CDR2 YFSETQ. V dropped 1 base and J dropped 1; count of bases not matched to a gene: 5.

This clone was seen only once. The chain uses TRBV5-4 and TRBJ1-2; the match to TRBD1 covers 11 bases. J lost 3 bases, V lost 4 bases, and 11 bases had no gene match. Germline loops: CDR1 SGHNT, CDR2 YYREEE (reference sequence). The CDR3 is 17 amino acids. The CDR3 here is CASSPGDRGSDYYGYTF. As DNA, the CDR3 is TGTGCCAGCAGCCCCGGGGACAGGGGGTCCGACTACTATGGCTACACCTTC.